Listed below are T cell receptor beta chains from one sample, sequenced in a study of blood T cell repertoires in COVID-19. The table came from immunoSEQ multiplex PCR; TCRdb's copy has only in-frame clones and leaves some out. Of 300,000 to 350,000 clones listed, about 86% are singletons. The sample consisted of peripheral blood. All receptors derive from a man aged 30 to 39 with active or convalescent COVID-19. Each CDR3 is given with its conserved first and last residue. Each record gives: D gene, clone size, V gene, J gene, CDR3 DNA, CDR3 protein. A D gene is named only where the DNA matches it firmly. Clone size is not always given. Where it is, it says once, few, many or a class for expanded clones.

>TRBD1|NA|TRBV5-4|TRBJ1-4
TGTGCCAGCAGCTCTCGGACAGGGCCTGAGGAACTGTTTTTT
CASSSRTGPEELFF
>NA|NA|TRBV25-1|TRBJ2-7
TGTGCCAGCAGTGATCTCTCTCCCGAGCAGTACTTC
CASSDLSPEQYF
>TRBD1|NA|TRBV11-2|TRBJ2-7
TGTGCCAGCAGCTCCCGGGACAGCTACGAGCAGTACTTC
CASSSRDSYEQYF
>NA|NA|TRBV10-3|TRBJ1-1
TGTGCCATCAGTGAGGCCGGGGGGAACACTGAAGCTTTCTTT
CAISEAGGNTEAFF
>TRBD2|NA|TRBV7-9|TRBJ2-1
TGTGCCAGCAGCTTACCGGGACTAGCGGGAGTTGATGTGCAGTTCTTC
CASSLPGLAGVDVQFF
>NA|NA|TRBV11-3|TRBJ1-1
TGTGCCAGCAGTCCGACTATACCCGGGACTGAAGCTTTCTTT
CASSPTIPGTEAFF
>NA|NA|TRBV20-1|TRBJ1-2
TGCAGTGCCTGGGCGGGCTATGGCTACACCTTC
CSAWAGYGYTF
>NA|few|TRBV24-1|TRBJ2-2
TGTGCCACCAGTGAGACAGGGGGCGGGAGGGCCAGCACCGGGGAGCTGTTTTTT
CATSETGGGRASTGELFF
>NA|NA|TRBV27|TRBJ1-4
TGTGCCAGCAGAACGACGCGGAGTGAAAAACTGTTTTTT
CASRTTRSEKLFF
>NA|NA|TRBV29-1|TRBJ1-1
TGCAGCGTTGGGGGGGGAGGGCTGAACACTGAAGCTTTCTTT
CSVGGGGLNTEAFF
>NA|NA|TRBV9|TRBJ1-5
TGTGCCAGCAGCCCAAACAGCGGTAATCAGCCCCAGCATTTT
CASSPNSGNQPQHF
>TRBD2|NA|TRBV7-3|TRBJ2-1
TGTGCCAGCAGCTTAACTAGCGGGAATTACAATGAGCAGTTCTTC
CASSLTSGNYNEQFF
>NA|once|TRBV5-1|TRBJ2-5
TGCGCCAGCAGCTTATCCCGGTCAGCGAGCCAAGAGACCCAGTACTTC
CASSLSRSASQETQYF
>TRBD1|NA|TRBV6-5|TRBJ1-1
TGTGCCAGCAGTTACGGGACAGGAGACGCAAACACTGAAGCTTTCTTT
CASSYGTGDANTEAFF
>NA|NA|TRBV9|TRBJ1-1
TGTGCCAGCAGCTCTTCATCGTCCGGGACAATGAACACTGAAGCTTTCTTT
CASSSSSSGTMNTEAFF
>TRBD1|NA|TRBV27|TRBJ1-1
TGTGCCAGCAGGCAGACAGGGCAAACTGAAGCTTTCTTT
CASRQTGQTEAFF
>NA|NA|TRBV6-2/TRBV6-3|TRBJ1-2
TGTGCCAGCAGTTACGGGGGCGGTGTTGATGGCTACACCTTC
CASSYGGGVDGYTF
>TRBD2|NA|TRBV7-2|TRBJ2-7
TGTGCCAGCAGCCCCCCGGGACTAGGAGCCGACGAGCAGTACTTC
CASSPPGLGADEQYF
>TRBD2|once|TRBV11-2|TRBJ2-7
TGTGCCAGCAGCTCTAGCGGGGCCTCCTACGAGCAGTACTTC
CASSSSGASYEQYF
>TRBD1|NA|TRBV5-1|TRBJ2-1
TGCGCCAGCACCACTTTCGACAGGGCCCAGAGCAATGAGCAGTTCTTC
CASTTFDRAQSNEQFF
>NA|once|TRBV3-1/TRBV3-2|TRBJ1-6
TGTGCCAGCAGCCAAGGAGGGGACACGATTTGGAATTCACCCCTCCACTTT
CASSQGGDTIWNSPLHF
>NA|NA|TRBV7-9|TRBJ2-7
TGTGCCAGCAGCCCGAGCCTCGAGCAGTACTTC
CASSPSLEQYF
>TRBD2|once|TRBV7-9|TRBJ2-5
TGTGCCAGCAGCTTAGGACTAGCTCAAGAGACCCAGTACTTC
CASSLGLAQETQYF
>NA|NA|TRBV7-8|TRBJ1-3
TGTGCCAGCAGCCTGGGCCCGTTTGACACCATATATTTT
CASSLGPFDTIYF
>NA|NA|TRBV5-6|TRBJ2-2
TGTGCCAGCAGCTTGGTCGGAGGGGAAGGCGGGGAGCTGTTTTTT
CASSLVGGEGGELFF
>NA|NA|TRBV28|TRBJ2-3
TGTGCCAGCACCTGGGGCTCTCGAAGGGGAGATACGCAGTATTTT
CASTWGSRRGDTQYF
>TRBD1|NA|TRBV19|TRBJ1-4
TGTGCCAGTAGTCTCGGGACAGGGGTTTGGACTAATGAAAAACTGTTTTTT
CASSLGTGVWTNEKLFF
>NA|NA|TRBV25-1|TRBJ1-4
TGTGCCTCCGGGGTGACTAATGAAAAACTGTTTTTT
CASGVTNEKLFF
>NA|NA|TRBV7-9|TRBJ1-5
TGTGCCAGCAGCTTAGGAGAGACAAGCAATCAGCCCCAGCATTTT
CASSLGETSNQPQHF